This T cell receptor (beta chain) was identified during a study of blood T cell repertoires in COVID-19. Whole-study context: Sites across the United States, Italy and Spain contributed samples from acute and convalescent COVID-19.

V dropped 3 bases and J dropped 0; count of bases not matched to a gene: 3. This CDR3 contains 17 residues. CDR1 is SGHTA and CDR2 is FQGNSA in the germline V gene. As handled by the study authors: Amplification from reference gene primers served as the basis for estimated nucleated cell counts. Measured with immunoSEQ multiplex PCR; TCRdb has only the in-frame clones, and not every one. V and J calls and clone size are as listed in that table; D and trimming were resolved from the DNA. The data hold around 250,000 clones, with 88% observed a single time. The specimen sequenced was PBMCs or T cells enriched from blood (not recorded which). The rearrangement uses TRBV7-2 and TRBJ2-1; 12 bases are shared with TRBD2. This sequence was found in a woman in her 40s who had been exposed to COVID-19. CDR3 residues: CASSLRLAGASYNEQFF. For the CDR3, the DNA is TGTGCCAGCAGCTTGCGACTAGCGGGGGCCTCCTACAATGAGCAGTTCTTC.